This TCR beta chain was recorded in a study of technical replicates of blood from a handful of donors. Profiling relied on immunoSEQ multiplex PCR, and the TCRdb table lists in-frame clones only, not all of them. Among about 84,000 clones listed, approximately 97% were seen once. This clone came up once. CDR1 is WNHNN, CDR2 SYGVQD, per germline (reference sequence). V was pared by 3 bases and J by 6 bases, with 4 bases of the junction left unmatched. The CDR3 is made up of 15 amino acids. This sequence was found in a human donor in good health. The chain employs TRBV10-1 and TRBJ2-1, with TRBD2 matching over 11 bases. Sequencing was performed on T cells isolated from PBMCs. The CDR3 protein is CASSDLAGGLNEQFF. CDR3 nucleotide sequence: TGCGCCAGCAGTGATCTAGCGGGGGGTCTCAATGAGCAGTTCTTC.